Listed below are T cell receptor beta chains from one sample, sequenced in a study of shared clonotypes between healthy human individuals. TCRdb's copy holds only in-frame clones and misses some; the assay was immunoSEQ multiplex PCR. The sample carries about 2 million clones, just under 95% recorded once. Sequences were obtained from naive CD8+ T cells sorted from blood. The receptors shown here come from a young man in good health. The CDR3 runs from the conserved cysteine through the conserved F or W. The D gene is left open where the match is weak. For some rows the clone size is stated as once, few or many, or as a class when expanded; others skip it.

TRBV10-1	TRBJ2-1	once	TRBD2	TGCGCCAGCAGTGAGGCACGGGAGGGCCGGAATGAGCAGTTCTTC	CASSEAREGRNEQFF
TRBV5-1	TRBJ2-7	.	TRBD1	TGCGCCAGCAGCACTTTTCCGGGACAGGGGTACGAGCAGTACTTC	CASSTFPGQGYEQYF
TRBV5-6	TRBJ2-7	.	TRBD1	TGTGCCAGCACCCGGACAGGGCTGAACGAGCAGTACTTC	CASTRTGLNEQYF
TRBV27	TRBJ1-4	.	TRBD1	TGTGCCAGCAGTTCGGGACAGCTGGAAAAACTGTTTTTT	CASSSGQLEKLFF
TRBV4-1	TRBJ2-7	.	.	TGCGCCAGCAGCCAAAAGCAGGGTACCTACGAGCAGTACTTC	CASSQKQGTYEQYF
TRBV28	TRBJ1-2	few	TRBD1	TGTGCCAGCACCCGAGGACAGGCGGGTGGCTACACCTTC	CASTRGQAGGYTF
TRBV2	TRBJ1-2	.	.	TGTGCCAGCAGTGGGTTTGACGGACTTTCTAACTATGGCTACACCTTC	CASSGFDGLSNYGYTF
TRBV4-1	TRBJ1-6	few	.	TGCGCCAGCAGCCAAGTCGAACGGGATTATTCACCCCTCCACTTT	CASSQVERDYSPLHF
TRBV4-3	TRBJ1-2	.	TRBD1	TGCGCCAGCAGCCAAGAAGAATTAGGGACAGGGGCCACCTTC	CASSQEELGTGATF
TRBV5-6	TRBJ2-7	.	.	TGTGCCAGCAGCTTGGTCGAAAGCTACGAGCAGTACTTC	CASSLVESYEQYF
TRBV6-1	TRBJ1-6	.	TRBD1	TGTGCCAGCAGTGAACCGCGGACAGGGAATTCACCCCTCCACTTT	CASSEPRTGNSPLHF
TRBV29-1	TRBJ2-2	.	.	TGCAGCGTTGAAGGCTGGGAAGGTGCCGGCACCGGGGAGCTGTTTTTT	CSVEGWEGAGTGELFF
TRBV5-4	TRBJ2-1	.	.	TGTGCCAGCACCCTGGGGTGGGGCAATGAGCAGTTCTTC	CASTLGWGNEQFF
TRBV30	TRBJ2-7	.	.	TGTGCCTGGAGGAGTATAGGCGGATCCTACGAGCAGTACTTC	CAWRSIGGSYEQYF
TRBV2	TRBJ2-3	.	.	TGTGCCAGCAGTGAGGGGGGCTCGAGCACAGATACGCAGTATTTT	CASSEGGSSTDTQYF
TRBV5-6	TRBJ2-1	.	TRBD2	TGTGCCAGCACGGGGGGCTCCTACAATGAGCAGTTCTTC	CASTGGSYNEQFF
TRBV7-2	TRBJ2-1	.	.	TGTGCCAGCAGCTTTGTTTTTATTAATGAGCAGTTCTTC	CASSFVFINEQFF
TRBV7-9	TRBJ1-2	.	.	TGTGCCAGCAGCTTATCACCGCTGAATGGCTACACCTTC	CASSLSPLNGYTF
TRBV4-1	TRBJ2-7	.	.	TGCGCCAGCAGCCACATAACCGGGGCGGAATACGAGCAGTACTTC	CASSHITGAEYEQYF
TRBV5-6	TRBJ2-5	.	.	TGTGCCAGCAGCTTCAGGACAGCCCAAGAGACCCAGTACTTC	CASSFRTAQETQYF
TRBV4-1	TRBJ2-3	.	TRBD2	TGCGCCAGCAGTCCCGGGCGGGAGCTAGATACGCAGTATTTT	CASSPGRELDTQYF
TRBV7-8	TRBJ2-7	.	.	TGTGCCAGCAGCTTTTATACCCTGGACAACTCCTACGAGCAGTACTTC	CASSFYTLDNSYEQYF
TRBV28	TRBJ2-7	.	.	TGTGCCAGCAGTGCAACCGGGACCACCCGGGACGAGCAGTACTTC	CASSATGTTRDEQYF
TRBV10-2	TRBJ2-5	.	TRBD2	TGCGCCAGCAGCCTTAGCGGGGTAGAAGAGACCCAGTACTTC	CASSLSGVEETQYF
TRBV29-1	TRBJ2-1	.	.	TGCAGCGTTGAAGAAGTTTCTGAGCAGTTCTTC	CSVEEVSEQFF
TRBV6-5	TRBJ2-7	.	.	TGTGCCAGCAGTTACTCGGCAGGTCCTTCGTTATTTGAGCAGTACTTC	CASSYSAGPSLFEQYF
TRBV9	TRBJ2-2	.	TRBD1	TGTGCCAGCAGCCCGACAGGGAGTGACACCGGGGAGCTGTTTTTT	CASSPTGSDTGELFF
TRBV6-5	TRBJ2-2	.	TRBD2	TGTGCCAGCAGTTACTCGGGAGCGGGGAGTTTCGGGGAGCTGTTTTTT	CASSYSGAGSFGELFF
TRBV9	TRBJ1-2	.	.	TGTGCCAGCAGCGTAGCCGGCCCTGACTATGGCTACACCTTC	CASSVAGPDYGYTF
TRBV7-9	TRBJ1-1	.	.	TGTGCCAGCAACTTACCTGAAACCGGACGAGTCGAGTCGTCTGAAGCTTTCTTT	CASNLPETGRVESSEAFF
TRBV6-5	TRBJ1-2	.	.	TGTGCCAGCAGTTACCCTAACAGGGATGGCTACACCTTC	CASSYPNRDGYTF
TRBV5-1	TRBJ2-7	.	.	TGCGCCAGCAGCTTGGAGGGGTTCTCCTACGAGCAGTACTTC	CASSLEGFSYEQYF
TRBV7-9	TRBJ1-1	.	TRBD1	TGTGCCAGCAGCTTATTGACAGGGGGATTGGAGAACACTGAAGCTTTCTTT	CASSLLTGGLENTEAFF
TRBV19	TRBJ1-1	.	.	TGTGCCAGTAGTATGGCCGGGATCGGGGCTTTCTTT	CASSMAGIGAFF
TRBV6-5	TRBJ2-1	.	TRBD1	TGTGCCAGCAGTTACGCGACAGGGCTTGTCGATGAGCAGTTCTTC	CASSYATGLVDEQFF
TRBV5-8	TRBJ2-5	.	.	TGTGCCAGCAGCCCAGGCCCCGGACAGCCAAGAGATACCCAGTACTTC	CASSPGPGQPRDTQYF
TRBV7-6	TRBJ1-3	.	.	TGTGCCAGCAGCCCGGGAGAGGACGGTGTCTCTGGAAACACCATATATTTT	CASSPGEDGVSGNTIYF
TRBV14	TRBJ2-2	.	.	TGTGCCAGCAGCGGACGGTATGCGAACACCGGGGAGCTGTTTTTT	CASSGRYANTGELFF
TRBV7-8	TRBJ2-6	.	.	TGTGCCAGCTCGTTCGAGGGACCCCTCTCTGGGGCCAACGTCCTGACTTTC	CASSFEGPLSGANVLTF
TRBV2	TRBJ2-3	.	TRBD1	TGTGCCAGCAGCGGACAGGGCACAGATACGCAGTATTTT	CASSGQGTDTQYF
TRBV6-5	TRBJ2-7	.	.	TGTGCCAGCAGTTACTCGACACACCCGTCCTACGAGCAGTACTTC	CASSYSTHPSYEQYF
TRBV5-6	TRBJ2-5	.	TRBD1	TGTGCCAGCAGCCAGGAGACAGGGTTTCAAGAGACCCAGTACTTC	CASSQETGFQETQYF
TRBV28	TRBJ2-1	once	TRBD1	TGTGCCAGCAGTCGACCTCCCCTCCGACAGGGCCGGAGCTCCTACAATGAGCAGTTCTTC	CASSRPPLRQGRSSYNEQFF
TRBV5-1	TRBJ2-6	.	TRBD1	TGCGCCAGCAGCTTGGGACAGGGATCCGGGGCCAACGTCCTGACTTTC	CASSLGQGSGANVLTF
TRBV28	TRBJ2-1	once	.	TGTGCCAGCAGTTTCAGTGGTCTTGATGAGCAGTTCTTC	CASSFSGLDEQFF
TRBV7-2	TRBJ2-2	.	.	TGTGCCAGCAGCCCGTCAATCAGCGGGGAGCTGTTTTTT	CASSPSISGELFF
TRBV27	TRBJ1-1	.	TRBD1	TGTGCCAGCAGTTTATCGAGTTCAGGACAGGGGGAAGCTTTCTTT	CASSLSSSGQGEAFF
TRBV6-5	TRBJ2-7	.	TRBD1	TGTGCCAGCGGAGACGGGGACAGCCCCTACGAGCAGTACTTC	CASGDGDSPYEQYF
TRBV13	TRBJ2-1	.	TRBD2	TGTGCCAGCAGCTTTTTGGAAGTGAGCGGGATACTCAATGAAGGGCAGTTCTTC	CASSFLEVSGILNEGQFF
TRBV7-9	TRBJ2-7	.	TRBD1	TGTGCCAGCAGCCGCACAGGGGCCTACGAGCAGTACTTC	CASSRTGAYEQYF
TRBV11-3	TRBJ1-6	.	.	TGTGCCAGCATCCCCGAGAGGGGTTATAATTCACCCCTCCACTTT	CASIPERGYNSPLHF